One TCR beta chain is described in this entry. These data come from a study of control samples from healthy donors and cancer patients. Here immunoSEQ multiplex PCR was the method, and the copy in TCRdb shows in-frame clones only, minus some. The sample lists roughly 26,000 clones; roughly four fifths were seen once. Germline CDR1 LGHNT, CDR2 FRNRAP. The CDR3 totals 18 residues. Trimming removed 2 bases from V and 9 bases from J, with 29 bases in between. Source material: PBMCs. The V call is TRBV12-5, the J call TRBJ2-7, with D perhaps matching TRBD1 (6 bases). This TCR was recovered from a man aged 55 to 70 with colorectal cancer. The chain's CDR3 is CASGLSLRGFFLYVWQYF. Written as DNA, the CDR3 is TGTGCTAGTGGTTTGTCTCTCAGGGGTTTCTTCCTTTACGTTTGGCAGTACTTC.